This T cell receptor (beta chain) was captured by sequencing in a study of cytomegalovirus exposure and HLA in healthy donors. Regarding the study as a whole: The study carried out a later analysis of TCR beta sequences. It associated some 17,000 of them with specific HLA alleles at a false discovery rate of 0.05.

Vbeta (60) and Jbeta (13) primers were used in the PCR. Method: immunoSEQ multiplex PCR; TCRdb's copy keeps in-frame clones and lacks some. The sample table sets out 90,000 to 100,000 clones. Germline V CDR1 and CDR2: SGDLS, YYNGEE. The CDR3 consists of 17 residues. Trimming stripped 0 bases from V and 0 bases from J, with 14 bases between. Donors consisted of healthy bone marrow donors. Concerning this clone itself: Its antigen is still unknown.

Sequencing used PBMCs. The origin of this receptor is a woman under 40 in good health and CMV-seronegative. The chain joins TRBV9 to TRBJ2-3; possible D gene TRBD2, 6 bases. The CDR3 region has the DNA TGTGCCAGCAGCGTAGGGAGGGCGGGGTCTAGCACAGATACGCAGTATTTT. This codes for CASSVGRAGSSTDTQYF.